These T cell receptor beta chains were read from a single sample in a study of T cells in Graves' hyperthyroidism and ophthalmopathy. Using its own MiXCR run on the multiplex PCR reads, TCRdb lists one record per CDR3 protein. The sample carries some 300,000 distinct CDR3 sequences, about 14% recorded once. The sample taken for sequencing was blood. The origin of the receptors is a woman aged 30 to 39 with Graves' hyperthyroidism that later progressed to Graves' ophthalmopathy. Each CDR3 is given with its conserved first and last residue. A D gene is named only where the DNA matches it firmly. The listing skips clone size in some rows; elsewhere it reads once, few, many or a size class.

d_gene: TRBD2; v_gene: TRBV20-1; j_gene: TRBJ2-7; abundance: many; CDR3aa: CSGVAGGKEQYF; CDR3nt: TGCAGTGGGGTAGCGGGAGGGAAAGAGCAGTACTTC
d_gene: .; v_gene: TRBV28; j_gene: TRBJ2-7; abundance: many; CDR3aa: CASSWGGGGYEQYF; CDR3nt: TGTGCCAGCAGCTGGGGGGGCGGGGGCTACGAGCAGTACTTC
d_gene: TRBD2; v_gene: TRBV6-5; j_gene: TRBJ2-7; abundance: few; CDR3aa: CASSYSTGTTSYEQYF; CDR3nt: TGTGCCAGCAGTTACTCTACCGGGACTACCTCTTACGAGCAGTACTTC
d_gene: .; v_gene: TRBV12-5; j_gene: TRBJ2-7; abundance: many; CDR3aa: CASVDHREQYF; CDR3nt: TGTGCTAGTGTAGACCATCGCGAGCAGTACTTC
d_gene: .; v_gene: TRBV29-1; j_gene: TRBJ2-3; abundance: many; CDR3aa: CSVEDTGEGTDTQYF; CDR3nt: TGCAGCGTTGAAGATACAGGGGAGGGAACAGATACGCAGTATTTT
d_gene: TRBD2; v_gene: TRBV30; j_gene: TRBJ2-1; abundance: many; CDR3aa: CAWNRGGSYNEQFF; CDR3nt: TGTGCCTGGAACCGCGGGGGCTCCTACAATGAGCAGTTCTTC
d_gene: .; v_gene: TRBV2; j_gene: TRBJ1-3; abundance: .; CDR3aa: CASSDLGEGNTIYF; CDR3nt: TGTGCCAGCAGTGATCTGGGGGAAGGAAACACCATATATTTT
d_gene: TRBD1; v_gene: TRBV12-3/TRBV12-4; j_gene: TRBJ2-1; abundance: many; CDR3aa: CASSLGQGGEQFF; CDR3nt: TGTGCCAGCAGTTTAGGACAGGGGGGCGAGCAGTTCTTC
d_gene: .; v_gene: TRBV28; j_gene: TRBJ2-1; abundance: .; CDR3aa: CASSSRRDNEQFF; CDR3nt: TGTGCCAGCAGTTCTCGCAGGGACAATGAGCAGTTCTTC
d_gene: .; v_gene: TRBV7-2; j_gene: TRBJ2-7; abundance: many; CDR3aa: CASSFPGYEQYF; CDR3nt: TGTGCCAGCAGCTTTCCGGGCTACGAGCAGTACTTC
d_gene: .; v_gene: TRBV4-1; j_gene: TRBJ2-1; abundance: once; CDR3aa: CASSQESEGGFNEQFF; CDR3nt: TGCGCCAGCAGCCAAGAGTCGGAGGGTGGATTCAATGAGCAGTTCTTC
d_gene: .; v_gene: TRBV5-6; j_gene: TRBJ2-1; abundance: few; CDR3aa: CASSLKLTDVYNEQFF; CDR3nt: TGTGCCAGCAGCTTGAAACTTACGGACGTTTACAATGAGCAGTTCTTC
d_gene: .; v_gene: TRBV15; j_gene: TRBJ1-2; abundance: few; CDR3aa: CATSRDGWYGYTF; CDR3nt: TGTGCCACCAGCAGAGATGGATGGTATGGCTACACCTTC
d_gene: .; v_gene: TRBV6-2/TRBV6-3; j_gene: TRBJ2-3; abundance: .; CDR3aa: CASSYSGYTASTDTQYF; CDR3nt: TGTGCCAGCAGTTACTCGGGCTATACCGCTAGCACAGATACGCAGTATTTT
d_gene: TRBD1; v_gene: TRBV5-6; j_gene: TRBJ1-5; abundance: many; CDR3aa: CASSSQGSYSNQPQHF; CDR3nt: TGTGCCAGCAGCTCACAGGGGTCGTATAGCAATCAGCCCCAGCATTTT
d_gene: TRBD2; v_gene: TRBV19; j_gene: TRBJ2-3; abundance: many; CDR3aa: CASSPGGDTQYF; CDR3nt: TGTGCCAGCAGCCCGGGGGGGGATACGCAGTATTTT
d_gene: .; v_gene: TRBV11-3; j_gene: TRBJ1-1; abundance: many; CDR3aa: CASSSDTNTEAFF; CDR3nt: TGTGCCAGCAGCTCGGACACGAACACTGAAGCTTTCTTT
d_gene: TRBD1; v_gene: TRBV28; j_gene: TRBJ1-2; abundance: many; CDR3aa: CASSRTGGAYGYTF; CDR3nt: TGTGCCAGCAGTAGAACAGGGGGCGCATATGGCTACACCTTC
d_gene: TRBD1; v_gene: TRBV19; j_gene: TRBJ1-1; abundance: many; CDR3aa: CASSMGLGTGIGTEAFF; CDR3nt: TGTGCCAGTAGTATGGGTTTGGGGACAGGGATCGGAACTGAAGCTTTCTTT
d_gene: .; v_gene: TRBV6-1; j_gene: TRBJ1-5; abundance: many; CDR3aa: CASSRDPYGNQPQHF; CDR3nt: TGTGCCAGCAGCCGAGACCCCTACGGCAATCAGCCCCAGCATTTT
d_gene: TRBD1; v_gene: TRBV6-6; j_gene: TRBJ1-6; abundance: many; CDR3aa: CASSYGDRGYNSPLHF; CDR3nt: TGTGCCAGCAGTTACGGGGACAGGGGCTATAATTCACCCCTCCACTTT
d_gene: TRBD2; v_gene: TRBV13; j_gene: TRBJ2-7; abundance: many; CDR3aa: CASSLGVAGPSSEQYF; CDR3nt: TGTGCCAGCAGCCTCGGGGTAGCGGGGCCTTCGAGCGAGCAGTACTTC
d_gene: .; v_gene: TRBV6-1; j_gene: TRBJ2-7; abundance: .; CDR3aa: CASTNIGYEQYF; CDR3nt: TGTGCCAGCACCAACATAGGCTACGAGCAGTACTTC
d_gene: .; v_gene: TRBV24-1; j_gene: TRBJ2-2; abundance: .; CDR3aa: CATSFDTGELFF; CDR3nt: TGTGCCACCAGTTTCGACACCGGGGAGCTGTTTTTT